This T cell receptor (beta chain) was captured by sequencing in a study of technical replicates of blood from several donors. Profiling relied on immunoSEQ multiplex PCR, and the TCRdb table lists in-frame clones only, not all of them. The sample consists of 55,000 to 75,000 clones, about 90% of them appearing once. CDR3 size: 15 residues. Germline lookup yields CDR1 MNHEY and CDR2 SMNVEV (reference sequence). Trimming removed 2 bases at V and 2 bases at J, with 13 bases between. The receptor was isolated from a human donor in good health. The material sequenced was T cells isolated from PBMCs. The J gene is TRBJ2-7, the V gene TRBV27; D is possibly TRBD2 (6 bases). The CDR3 loop reads CASSLRGLPTYEQYF. The CDR3 DNA sequence: TGTGCCAGCAGTTTACGGGGGTTACCAACCTACGAGCAGTACTTC.